These 27 T cell receptor beta chains were all obtained from the same sample, sequenced in a study of T-cell reconstitution after alpha-beta-depleted transplantation in children. During its preparation, the TCRbeta library received unique molecular identifiers. Using its own MiXCR run on the PCR reads, TCRdb lists one record per CDR3 protein. The table records fewer than 130,000 distinct CDR3 sequences, around 10% of them present only once. Material: PBMCs from the stem cell graft donor, obtained from the stem cell graft. These receptors were taken from a human donor who donated a stem cell graft to a child with acute lymphoblastic leukemia.

This clonotype was recorded at least ten times. V usage is TRBV5-1 and J usage is TRBJ2-7; no definite D call. V was pared by 8 bases and J by 0 bases, with 9 bases between. CDR1 and CDR2 (germline): SGHRS, YFSETQ. The CDR3 length is 12 residues. CDR3 sequence reads: CASLPNSYEQYF. The CDR3 DNA sequence: TGCGCCAGTCTTCCGAACTCCTACGAGCAGTACTTC.

In its sample, this clonotype was seen many times. The chain links TRBV29-1 to TRBJ2-5, with D perhaps given as TRBD1 or TRBD2 (6 bases each). V lost 7 bases to trimming and J lost 5 bases, with 8 bases between them. Germline loops: CDR1 SQVTM, CDR2 ANQGSEA. This CDR3 is 10 amino acids long. CDR3 region: CSGGAETQYF. CDR3 in DNA: TGCAGCGGGGGGGCTGAGACCCAGTACTTC. Full variable domain (remainder filled in from reference TRBV29-1 and TRBJ2-5): SAVISQKPSRDICQRGTSLTIQCQVDSQVTMMFWYRQQPGQSLTLIATANQGSEATYESGFVIDKFPISRPNLTFSTLTVSNMSPEDSSIYLCSGGAETQYFGPGTRLLVL.

Concerning this clonotype: This may come from a read error, since a much larger clone is one base off. The gene calls are TRBV5-6 and TRBJ1-2; D perhaps matches TRBD1 (6 bases). There are 14 residues in the CDR3. CDR1 is SGHDT, CDR2 YYEEEE, per germline. CDR3 bases: TGTGCCAGCCGCACAGACAGGTTGGGCTATGCCTACACCTTC. The encoded protein is CASRTDRLGYAYTF.

This clonotype was counted many times. V gene TRBV20-1 combines with J gene TRBJ2-1, with D tentatively TRBD1 or TRBD2 (6 bases each). The CDR3 loop spans 14 amino acids. Between the trimmed V and J ends, which lost 4 bases and 4 bases, there was a span of 14 bases. CDR1 and CDR2 from the germline V gene are DFQATT and SNEGSKA (reference sequence). Here the CDR3 reads CSAKQGGRYNEQFF. The CDR3 coding sequence is TGCAGTGCTAAACAGGGTGGGAGGTACAATGAGCAGTTCTTC.

Ten or more counts support this clonotype. An end of the junction does not agree with germline; a read error may underlie this. This chain links TRBV10-1 with TRBJ1-1; D unclear. Per the germline V gene, CDR1 is WNHNN and CDR2 is SYGVQD (reference sequence). This CDR3 is built from 15 residues. The CDR3 loop reads CASSKSIDLNTEAFF. CDR3 DNA: TGCGCCAGCAGTAAGTCAATCGACCTGAACACTGAAGCTTTCTTT.

This clonotype was detected ten times or more. DNA of the CDR3: TGCGCCAGCAGCCCGTACCAAGAGACCCAGTACTTC. It specifies CASSPYQETQYF. The chain combines TRBV5-1 with TRBJ2-5, with no clear D. CDR1 and CDR2 from the germline V gene are SGHRS and YFSETQ. V lost 4 bases and J 0 bases, leaving 4 bases between the germline ends. The CDR3 has 12 residues.

This clonotype was recorded many times. This chain joins TRBV6-1 and TRBJ1-2; no definite D call. With 6 bases removed from V and 5 bases from J, the gap between germline ends came to 22 bases. Germline lookup yields CDR1 MNHNS and CDR2 SASEGT. This CDR3 has 16 amino acids. CDR3 region: CASRIPTRNLGYGYTF. CDR3 nucleotides: TGTGCCAGCAGGATACCTACAAGGAATCTCGGATATGGCTACACCTTC.

This clonotype was seen at least ten times. The chain employs TRBV7-8 and TRBJ1-4; D is unclear. V lost 6 bases and J lost 4, with 6 bases in between. Germline V lookup: CDR1 SGHVS, CDR2 FQNEAQ. There are 12 residues in the CDR3. The CDR3 DNA sequence: TGTGCCAGCAGAGCAGTTAATGAAAAACTGTTTTTT. It codes for CASRAVNEKLFF.

This clonotype occurred many times. The chain links TRBV7-6 to TRBJ2-1; 8 bases align to TRBD2. V trimming: 5 bases; J trimming: 8 bases; junction bases outside the gene matches: 8. Germline CDR1 and CDR2: SGHVS and FNYEAQ. This CDR3 comprises 14 residues. The CDR3 nucleotides read TGTGCCAGCAGCCCGGGACTAGATTATGATGAGCAGTTCTTC. This gives the protein CASSPGLDYDEQFF.

This clonotype has a count of ten or more. The chain is built from TRBV12-3 or TRBV12-4 and TRBJ2-7; TRBD1 might be the D (7 bases). Trimming cost V 3 bases and J 2 bases, with 14 bases left between them. CDR3 length: 15 amino acids. The CDR3, as DNA: TGTGCCAGCAGTTTCGCGGGACAGCCAGCCTACGAGCAGTACTTC. Translating gives CASSFAGQPAYEQYF.

In its sample, this clonotype was seen many times. The genes are TRBV5-1 and TRBJ2-5; 9 nucleotides line up with TRBD2. Losses at the gene ends were 1 base for V and 0 bases for J; bases not matched to a gene: 7. This CDR3 contains 17 residues. Germline V gene sequence: CDR1 SGHRS, CDR2 YFSETQ. The CDR3 nucleotides are TGCGCCAGCAGCTTGTCGCCTAGCGGGGCGTACCAAGAGACCCAGTACTTC. This encodes CASSLSPSGAYQETQYF. Full variable domain (remainder filled in from reference TRBV5-1 and TRBJ2-5): KAGVTQTPRYLIKTRGQQVTLSCSPISGHRSVSWYQQTPGQGLQFLFEYFSETQRNKGNFPGRFSGRQFSNSRSEMNVSTLELGDSALYLCASSLSPSGAYQETQYFGPGTRLLVL.

Concerning this clonotype: One end of the junction is discordant with germline, which a read error may explain. The rearrangement joins TRBV20-1 to TRBJ2-7, with 8 bases identical to TRBD2. This CDR3 comprises 17 residues. Germline values: CDR1 DFQATT, CDR2 SNEGSKA (reference sequence). The CDR3 loop reads CCARDPGGVINIHEQYF. CDR3 coding DNA: TGCTGTGCTAGAGATCCGGGAGGGGTCATCAACATCCACGAGCAGTACTTC.

A remark on this clonotype: A much larger clone lies one base from this, so it may be a read error. The chain joins TRBV7-9 to TRBJ1-1; 7 nucleotides agree with TRBD1. This CDR3 is 15 amino acids long. The V gene end was trimmed by 4 bases and the J gene end by 2 bases; junction bases not matched to a gene: 7. In germline, CDR1 is SEHNR, CDR2 FQNEAQ (reference sequence). The CDR3 sequence is CASSSPTGVNTEAFF. As DNA, the CDR3 is TGTGCCAGCAGCTCCCCCACAGGGGTAAACACTGAAGCTTTCTTT.

This clonotype was seen repeatedly, ten times or more. This chain uses TRBV7-2 with TRBJ1-5; 7 nucleotides align to TRBD1. The CDR3 is made up of 16 amino acids. V dropped 5 bases and J dropped 1; count of bases not matched to a gene: 8. Germline lookup yields CDR1 SGHTA and CDR2 FQGNSA. The CDR3 DNA sequence: TGTGCCAGCAGCCCCCGACAGGGATCAAGCAATCAGCCCCAGCATTTT. Translated, it gives CASSPRQGSSNQPQHF. The variable domain in full, with the rest retrieved from reference TRBV7-2 and TRBJ1-5, is GAGVSQSPSNKVTEKGKDVELRCDPISGHTALYWYRQSLGQGLEFLIYFQGNSAPDKSGLPSDRFSAERTGGSVSTLTIQRTQQEDSAVYLCASSPRQGSSNQPQHFGDGTRLSIL.

With respect to this clonotype: A much larger clonotype is one base distant, so this may be a read error. The rearrangement links TRBV20-1 to TRBJ1-2; no clear D. This CDR3 spans 15 amino acids. V shed 5 bases and J shed 7 bases, with 23 bases lying between them. Germline CDR1 DFQATT, CDR2 SNEGSKA (reference sequence). The CDR3 DNA sequence: TGCAGTGCTGTCTCCCGGGAGCCAGCTACCCCTGGCTACACCTTC. The encoded protein is CSAVSREPATPGYTF.

This clonotype was detected many times. The chain employs TRBV27 and TRBJ2-7; 11 bases fit TRBD2. V shed 0 bases and J 6 bases; nucleotides not matched to a gene: 1. This CDR3 has 14 residues. Germline assignment: CDR1 MNHEY and CDR2 SMNVEV (reference sequence). CDR3 amino acids: CASSLSGTSGEQYF. CDR3 coding DNA: TGTGCCAGCAGTTTATCGGGGACTAGCGGCGAGCAGTACTTC.

There are many counts of this clonotype. This chain joins TRBV5-6 and TRBJ1-1; TRBD1 aligns across 7 bases. V lost 4 bases to trimming and J lost 5 bases; unmatched junction nucleotides: 8. Germline V gene data show CDR1 as SGHDT and CDR2 as YYEEEE. The CDR3 covers 14 residues. The CDR3 DNA reads TGTGCCAGCAGCAGGCCCAGGGGGGATACTGAAGCTTTCTTT. This sequence encodes CASSRPRGDTEAFF.

This clonotype came up many times. The chain combines TRBV11-1 with TRBJ2-1; D might be TRBD1 or TRBD2, each matching 6 bases. Germline V gene sequence: CDR1 SGHAT, CDR2 FQDESV (reference sequence). Trimming took 6 bases from V and 2 from J, leaving 23 bases between them. The CDR3 extends over 18 amino acids. CDR3 in DNA: TGTGCCAGCAGGAATGGGACTTACAAAAAGGGGGCCTACAATGAGCAGTTCTTC. Its translation: CASRNGTYKKGAYNEQFF.

Ten or more counts support this clonotype. The chain uses TRBV6-2 or TRBV6-3 and TRBJ1-2; TRBD1 might be the D (5 bases). Germline V gene data show CDR1 as MNHEY and CDR2 as SVGEGT. The CDR3 runs 13 residues. The V and J ends lost 2 bases and 6 bases respectively, with 10 bases between them. CDR3 sequence (DNA): TGTGCCAGCAGTTACCGGGGCGTGGATGGCTACACCTTC. Translating gives CASSYRGVDGYTF.

This clonotype was counted many times. J is TRBJ2-1 and V is TRBV24-1; D unresolved. The CDR3 contains 14 residues. V was clipped by 3 bases and J by 12 bases, with 17 bases between them. Germline V gives CDR1 KGHDR, CDR2 SFDVKD. CDR3 region: CATSDPTQTMRQFF. As DNA, the CDR3 is TGTGCCACCAGTGATCCCACACAGACAATGAGGCAGTTCTTC.

With respect to this clonotype: A read error may be the cause here, since a much bigger clone is one base away. CDR3 coding DNA: TGTGCCAGCAGCCCCCGACAGGATCCCTATGGCGACACCTTC. This sequence encodes CASSPRQDPYGDTF. V and J are TRBV9 and TRBJ1-2; the D gene is possibly TRBD1 (6 bases). The CDR3 contains 14 residues. Germline V CDR1 and CDR2: SGDLS, YYNGEE. Drawing the rest from reference TRBV9 and TRBJ1-2, the complete variable domain is DSGVTQTPKHLITATGQRVTLRCSPRSGDLSVYWYQQSLDQGLQFLIQYYNGEERAKGNILERFSAQQFPDLHSELNLSSLELGDSALYFCASSPRQDPYGDTFGSGTRLTVV.

This clonotype was counted ten times or more. V is TRBV20-1 and J is TRBJ1-4; no definite D call. Looked up from germline, CDR1 is DFQATT and CDR2 is SNEGSKA (reference sequence). The CDR3 has 11 amino acids. The DNA of the CDR3 is TGCAGCGCGAGGGCAGCTGAAAAACTGTTTTTT. As protein: CSARAAEKLFF.

In DNA form, the CDR3 reads TGTGCCAGCACCCGGGGGGGGTACCAACAAGAGACCCAGTACTTC. Residues: CASTRGGYQQETQYF. The chain has TRBV12-3 or TRBV12-4 and TRBJ2-5, with 8 bases fitting TRBD2. The CDR3 totals 15 residues. Trimming cost V 7 bases and J 2 bases; bases outside gene matches: 9.

This clonotype was counted at least ten times. This chain uses TRBV18 with TRBJ1-5; 7 bases align to TRBD1. The CDR3 extends over 15 amino acids. The germline V gene encodes CDR1 KGHSH and CDR2 LQKENI. V lost 3 bases to trimming and J lost 3 bases; unmatched junction nucleotides: 5. The CDR3 sequence: CASSPDRKVNQPQHF. For the CDR3, the DNA is TGTGCCAGCTCACCGGACAGGAAGGTCAATCAGCCCCAGCATTTT. The entire variable domain, with the rest obtained from reference TRBV18 and TRBJ1-5, is as follows: NAGVMQNPRHLVRRRGQEARLRCSPMKGHSHVYWYRQLPEEGLKFMVYLQKENIIDESGMPKERFSAEFPKEGPSILRIQQVVRGDSAAYFCASSPDRKVNQPQHFGDGTRLSIL.

This clonotype was seen repeatedly, ten times or more. J is TRBJ2-7 and V is TRBV7-8; D may be TRBD1 (6 bases). From germline, CDR1 is SGHVS and CDR2 FQNEAQ. V lost 5 bases to trimming and J lost 7 bases, with 12 bases between them. This CDR3 contains 12 residues. The CDR3 DNA reads TGTGCCAGCAGCCCAACAGGGAAAGAGCAGTACTTC. Protein product: CASSPTGKEQYF. Filled out from reference TRBV7-8 and TRBJ2-7, the complete variable domain reads GAGVSQSPRYKVAKRGQDVALRCDPISGHVSLFWYQQALGQGPEFLTYFQNEAQLDKSGLPSDRFFAERPEGSVSTLKIQRTQQEDSAVYLCASSPTGKEQYFGPGTRLTVT.

This clonotype came up many times. This sequence joins TRBV6-2 or TRBV6-3 and TRBJ2-1; 7 bases map to TRBD2. This CDR3 is 14 amino acids long. With 0 bases clipped from V and 6 bases from J, the junction kept 2 bases outside the gene matches. CDR1 and CDR2 (germline): MNHEY, SVGEGT. CDR3 nucleotides: TGTGCCAGCAGTTACTCCCGGGAGGCCAATGAGCAGTTCTTC. Translation: CASSYSREANEQFF.

This clonotype was observed many times. This sequence joins TRBV11-1 and TRBJ1-1; 7 nucleotides match TRBD1. Germline V CDR1 and CDR2: SGHAT, FQDESV (reference sequence). The CDR3 loop spans 19 amino acids. V trimming: 1 base; J trimming: 0 bases; junction bases outside the gene matches: 14. CDR3 nucleotide sequence: TGTGCCAGCAGCTTAGGAGGAAAGGGGACAGTCTACATGAACACTGAAGCTTTCTTT. Its translation: CASSLGGKGTVYMNTEAFF. The full variable domain, in which reference TRBV11-1 and TRBJ1-1 provide the parts outside the CDR3, is EAEVAQSPRYKITEKSQAVAFWCDPISGHATLYWYRQILGQGPELLVQFQDESVVDDSQLPKDRFSAERLKGVDSTLKIQPAELGDSAMYLCASSLGGKGTVYMNTEAFFGQGTRLTVV.